Shown below are 13 T cell receptor beta chains from a single sample sequenced in a study of identical twins. One entry per CDR3 protein, called by TCRdb with MiXCR from the 5' RACE reads. The table includes about 810,000 distinct CDR3 sequences, 9% to 15% detected once. These records were also assigned to another study, of yellow fever vaccine responses in identical twins.

The sample consisted of PBMCs. The receptors were sampled from a woman aged 18-35 years in good health.

This clonotype was seen a few times. V and J are TRBV9 and TRBJ1-2; 8 bases align to TRBD1. V dropped 2 bases and J dropped 8; count of bases not matched to a gene: 5. This CDR3 spans 13 amino acids. Germline V CDR1 and CDR2: SGDLS, YYNGEE. The CDR3 loop is CASSVSGGEGYTF. The CDR3 DNA reads TGTGCCAGCAGCGTCTCAGGGGGCGAAGGCTACACCTTC.

This clonotype was detected a few times. The V gene is TRBV6-5, the J gene TRBJ2-6; 7 bases agree with TRBD1. The CDR3 runs 16 residues. CDR1 and CDR2 from the germline V gene are MNHEY and SVGAGI. V was clipped by 7 bases and J by 2 bases; unmatched bases: 8. CDR3 sequence reads: CASIRLQGAGANVLTF. Written as DNA, the CDR3 is TGTGCCAGCATTAGATTGCAGGGGGCTGGGGCCAACGTCCTGACTTTC.

The chain links TRBV11-2 to TRBJ2-3, with D possibly TRBD1 on 6 matching bases. CDR1 and CDR2 from the germline V gene are SGHAT and FQNNGV. CDR3 length equals 15 residues. Trimming removed 5 bases at V and 4 bases at J, with 16 bases between. CDR3 loop: CASSQADRMADTQYF. The CDR3 nucleotides read TGTGCCAGCAGCCAAGCGGACAGAATGGCAGATACGCAGTATTTT.

This clonotype was observed at least ten times. The V call is TRBV10-3, the J call TRBJ2-1; D is unresolved. Germline CDR1 reads ENHRY; CDR2 reads SYGVKD. V was shortened by 4 bases and J by 5 bases, with 3 bases between the two germline ends. The CDR3 length is 11 residues. The CDR3 DNA sequence: TGTGCCATCAGTGCCAACAATGAGCAGTTCTTC. It translates to CAISANNEQFF.

This clonotype was recorded at least ten times. This chain connects TRBV10-3 to TRBJ2-7, with D unresolved. Trimming left V 0 bases short and J 2 bases short, with 8 bases between. Germline lookup yields CDR1 ENHRY and CDR2 SYGVKD. The CDR3 runs to 14 residues. The CDR3 region is CAISESYLAYEQYF. CDR3 DNA sequence: TGTGCCATCAGTGAGTCGTACCTCGCCTACGAGCAGTACTTC.

The chain links TRBV5-1 to TRBJ2-6; D perhaps matches TRBD1 (7 bases). The V end lost 4 bases, the J end lost 2 bases, and 13 bases lay between the germline ends. Germline-derived CDR1 and CDR2 are SGHRS and YFSETQ. This CDR3 has 16 amino acids. This CDR3 reads CASSRGTATGANVLTF. CDR3 nucleotides: TGCGCCAGCAGCCGCGGGACAGCGACTGGGGCCAACGTCCTGACTTTC.

This clonotype was picked up a small number of times. The chain has TRBV12-3 or TRBV12-4 and TRBJ2-7; D may correspond to TRBD1 or TRBD2 (5 bases each). CDR3 length: 13 residues. Trimming pared 8 bases from V and 2 bases from J, leaving 13 bases between. CDR3 nucleotide sequence: TGTGCCAGCCAGAGGCAGGGACCCTACGAGCAGTACTTC. Its translation: CASQRQGPYEQYF.

V is TRBV5-6 and J is TRBJ2-7, with 9 bases identical to TRBD1. From germline, CDR1 is SGHDT and CDR2 YYEEEE. The CDR3 length is 16 residues. V was pared by 6 bases and J by 6 bases, with 16 bases of the junction left unmatched. CDR3: CASTISDRGSLGEQYV. As DNA, the CDR3 is TGTGCCAGCACCATATCCGACAGGGGGTCATTGGGCGAGCAGTACGTC.

The chain couples TRBV6-5 to TRBJ1-6; D unclear. Per germline, CDR1 MNHEY and CDR2 SVGAGI. Trimming removed 0 bases at V and 9 bases at J, with 15 bases between. The CDR3 runs to 16 residues. Here the CDR3 DNA reads TGTGCCAGCAGTTACTCTGTCGGCAGTACCGGTTCACCCCTCCACTTT. Translation gives CASSYSVGSTGSPLHF.

This clonotype was counted ten times or more. The V gene is TRBV5-1, the J gene TRBJ2-1; the D gene could be TRBD1 or TRBD2 (5 bases each). CDR1 and CDR2 from the germline V gene are SGHRS and YFSETQ. The V and J ends lost 3 bases and 14 bases respectively, with 18 bases between them. This CDR3 has 13 residues. In DNA, the CDR3 is TGCGCCAGCAGCTCCTCCCGGGACGCATCGGAGTTCTTC. This translates into CASSSSRDASEFF.

The rearrangement uses TRBV6-1 and TRBJ2-1; perhaps TRBD1 as D (6 bases). Between the trimmed V and J ends, which lost 4 bases and 0 bases, there was a span of 10 bases. This CDR3 region has 15 residues. CDR1 MNHNS and CDR2 SASEGT come from the germline V gene. The CDR3 region is CASSGTASSYNEQFF. CDR3 sequence (DNA): TGTGCCAGCAGTGGGACAGCGAGCTCCTACAATGAGCAGTTCTTC.

V is TRBV10-3 and J is TRBJ2-1; D is unresolved. The V gene lost 10 bases and the J gene lost 0 bases, with 16 bases spanning the gap. The CDR3 consists of 15 residues. The V gene's germline CDR1 is ENHRY and CDR2 SYGVKD. CDR3 nucleotides: TGTGCCACCTTAGAGAAGCGTGGCTCCTACAATGAGCAGTTCTTC. Translation: CATLEKRGSYNEQFF.

This clonotype was picked up many times. The CDR3 protein is CASSFRREMNTEAFF. The CDR3 DNA reads TGTGCCAGCAGTTTTCGGAGAGAGATGAACACTGAAGCTTTCTTT. The V and J genes are TRBV12-3 or TRBV12-4 and TRBJ1-1; D is ambiguous. With 3 bases removed from V and 0 bases from J, the gap between germline ends came to 11 bases. This CDR3 spans 15 amino acids.